This T cell receptor beta chain derives from a study of naive and memory T cell subsets. Study findings and constraints: Especially in CD8 cells, naive repertoires contained a few larger clonotypes, possibly CD45RA-re-expressing memory cells.

About this clonotype: Its antigen remains unidentified.

The CDR3 has 16 amino acids. With V trimmed by 2 bases and J by 2 bases, 11 bases remained unmatched. Germline V gives CDR1 DFQATT, CDR2 SNEGSKA (reference sequence). Two oligonucleotides, mixed equimolar, formed the beta constant-region primer covering TRBC1 and TRBC2. The ligated cDNA underwent four PCR rounds using SP2 and nested alpha and beta constant-region primers. One entry per CDR3 protein, called by TCRdb with MiXCR from the UMI-ligation and nested PCR reads. Of over 110,000 distinct CDR3 sequences detected, about a fifth appear once; the ten largest clones hold 0.55% to 0.75%. The sequence came from a human donor in good health. Sequenced material: naive CD8+ T cells from blood. The gene calls are TRBV20-1 and TRBJ2-5, with 7 nucleotides matching TRBD1. The CDR3 coding sequence is TGCAGTGCTAGAAGGGGGACAGATATCTTACAAGAGACCCAGTACTTC. Its protein product is CSARRGTDILQETQYF.